The clone carrying this TCR beta chain came up once. Its antigen is not known. Profiling relied on immunoSEQ multiplex PCR, and the TCRdb table lists in-frame clones only, not all of them. The sample has over 50,000 clones, roughly 79% seen once. This entry is derived from a study of vaccination effects on CD4 cells after COVID-19. This CDR3 comprises 14 residues. Losses at the gene ends were 3 bases for V and 8 bases for J; bases not matched to a gene: 8. The germline gives CDR1 SNHLY, CDR2 FYNNEI. Findings of the study overall: Both infection-induced and vaccine-induced clones contracted markedly at late post-vaccination timepoints. Within healthy vaccinees, only 1 of 255 vaccine-induced clones displayed cross-reactivity with common cold coronaviruses.

Sequencing in the ViraFEST assay came after antigen-specific CD4+ T cells had been expanded with viral peptide pools, which were used to stimulate PBMC. Investigators separated out CD4+ T cells once more than nine days of culture had passed. Vaccine recipients had no previous SARS-CoV-2 infection; their nucleocapsid antibodies were negative. Days 3 and 7 saw half the medium replaced with IL-2 medium. Material: CD4+ T cells from PBMCs cultured with HCoV-229E spike peptides, obtained before COVID-19 vaccination. The TCR was taken from a human donor who received a COVID-19 vaccine. The chain recombines TRBV2 with TRBJ1-2, with 8 bases aligning to TRBD1. The CDR3 loop is CASSDQGANGGYTF. The CDR3 nucleotides read TGTGCCAGCAGTGACCAGGGGGCAAATGGAGGCTACACCTTC. Filled out from reference TRBV2 and TRBJ1-2, the complete variable domain reads EPEVTQTPSHQVTQMGQEVILRCVPISNHLYFYWYRQILGQKVEFLVSFYNNEISEKSEIFDDQFSVERPDGSNFTLKIRSTKLEDSAMYFCASSDQGANGGYTFGSGTRLTVV.